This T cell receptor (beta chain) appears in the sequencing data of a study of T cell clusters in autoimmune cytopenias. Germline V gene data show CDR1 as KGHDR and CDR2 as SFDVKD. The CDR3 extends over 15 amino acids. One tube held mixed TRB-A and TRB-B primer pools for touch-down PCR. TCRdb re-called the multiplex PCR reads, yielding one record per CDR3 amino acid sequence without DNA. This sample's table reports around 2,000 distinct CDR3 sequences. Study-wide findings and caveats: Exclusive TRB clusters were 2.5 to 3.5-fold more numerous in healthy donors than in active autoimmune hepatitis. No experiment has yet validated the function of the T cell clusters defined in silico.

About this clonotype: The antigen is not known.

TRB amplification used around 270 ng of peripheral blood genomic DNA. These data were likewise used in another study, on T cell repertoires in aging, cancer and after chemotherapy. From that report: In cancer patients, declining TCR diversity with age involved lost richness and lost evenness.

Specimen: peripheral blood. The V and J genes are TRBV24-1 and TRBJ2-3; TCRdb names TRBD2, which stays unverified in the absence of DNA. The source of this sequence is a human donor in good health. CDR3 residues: CATSDLGEGGDTQYF.